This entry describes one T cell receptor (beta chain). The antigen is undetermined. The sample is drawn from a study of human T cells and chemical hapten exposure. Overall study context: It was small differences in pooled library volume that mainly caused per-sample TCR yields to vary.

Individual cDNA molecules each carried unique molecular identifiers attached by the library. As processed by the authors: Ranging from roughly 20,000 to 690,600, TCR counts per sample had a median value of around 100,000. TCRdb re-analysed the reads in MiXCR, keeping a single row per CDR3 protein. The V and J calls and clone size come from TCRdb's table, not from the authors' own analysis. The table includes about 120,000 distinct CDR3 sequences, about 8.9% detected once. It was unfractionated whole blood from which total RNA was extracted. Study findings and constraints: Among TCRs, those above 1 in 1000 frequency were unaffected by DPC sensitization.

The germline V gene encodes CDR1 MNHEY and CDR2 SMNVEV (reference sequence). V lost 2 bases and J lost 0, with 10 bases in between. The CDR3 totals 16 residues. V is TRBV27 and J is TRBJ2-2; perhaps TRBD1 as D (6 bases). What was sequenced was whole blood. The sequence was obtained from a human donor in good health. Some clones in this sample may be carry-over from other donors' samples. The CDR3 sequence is CASSLKRTANTGELFF. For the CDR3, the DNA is TGTGCCAGCAGTTTAAAGAGGACAGCGAACACCGGGGAGCTGTTTTTT.